A selection of T cell receptor beta chains follows, all from one sample in a study of T cells in Graves' hyperthyroidism and ophthalmopathy. Using its own MiXCR run on the multiplex PCR reads, TCRdb lists one record per CDR3 protein. This sample yields 600,000 to 800,000 distinct CDR3 sequences, of which over 35% are seen a single time; less than 35% belongs to the top ten. The sample consisted of blood. All receptors come from a woman aged 40 to 49 with Graves' hyperthyroidism. Both conserved end residues are part of each CDR3. The D gene is left open where the match is weak. The listing skips clone size in some rows; elsewhere it reads once, few, many or a size class.

clone_size | d_call | j_call | v_call | cdr3_aa | cdr3_nt
few | - | TRBJ2-7 | TRBV14 | CASSQPLWYEQYF | TGTGCCAGCAGCCAACCACTTTGGTACGAGCAGTACTTC
many | - | TRBJ1-3 | TRBV2 | CASSDNSGNTIYF | TGTGCCAGCAGTGACAACTCTGGAAACACCATATATTTT
many | TRBD1 | TRBJ1-6 | TRBV29-1 | CSVRDRENSPLHF | TGCAGCGTTAGAGACAGGGAGAATTCACCCCTCCACTTT
few | TRBD1 | TRBJ1-2 | TRBV20-1 | CSARGGGQGPNYGYTF | TGCAGTGCTAGAGGGGGGGGACAGGGGCCGAACTATGGCTACACCTTC
- | TRBD1 | TRBJ2-2 | TRBV11-2 | CASSPRTGGAMWAGELFF | TGCGCCAGCAGCCCTAGGACAGGGGGCGCGATGTGGGCCGGGGAGCTGTTTTTT
- | - | TRBJ1-1 | TRBV2 | CASSEQRTTEAFF | TGTGCCAGCAGTGAACAGCGGACCACTGAAGCTTTCTTT
once | - | TRBJ1-5 | TRBV28 | CASSGAFRPQHF | TGTGCCAGCAGTGGTGCCTTTCGGCCCCAGCATTTT
many | - | TRBJ1-1 | TRBV20-1 | CSAREGGSEAFF | TGCAGTGCTAGAGAGGGGGGCAGTGAAGCTTTCTTT
many | - | TRBJ2-2 | TRBV7-6 | CASSPLAPNTGELFF | TGTGCCAGCAGCCCTCTAGCGCCGAACACCGGGGAGCTGTTTTTT
- | TRBD1 | TRBJ2-5 | TRBV5-6 | CVSSPGGLETQYF | TGTGTCAGCAGCCCAGGGGGTTTAGAGACCCAGTACTTC
- | - | TRBJ1-6 | TRBV19 | CASSISSDSSYNSPLHF | TGTGCCAGTAGTATTTCATCGGACAGCTCCTATAATTCACCCCTCCACTTT
few | - | TRBJ1-5 | TRBV6-5 | CASSYSRALGNQPQHF | TGTGCCAGCAGTTACTCGAGGGCGCTTGGCAATCAGCCCCAGCATTTT
few | - | TRBJ1-5 | TRBV6-2/TRBV6-3 | CASSYWPGQPQHF | TGTGCCAGCAGTTACTGGCCGGGGCAGCCCCAGCATTTT
many | - | TRBJ2-7 | TRBV5-1 | CASSLGGRDLAQQYF | TGCGCCAGCAGCTTGGGGGGACGGGACTTGGCTCAGCAGTACTTC
many | TRBD1 | TRBJ1-2 | TRBV29-1 | CSVSGQPYGYTF | TGCAGCGTGTCGGGACAGCCCTATGGCTACACCTTC
- | TRBD1 | TRBJ2-2 | TRBV29-1 | CSVGGDRGRTGELFF | TGCAGCGTTGGGGGGGACAGGGGGCGGACCGGGGAGCTGTTTTTT
few | TRBD1 | TRBJ1-2 | TRBV10-3 | CAIGPGTGNYGYTF | TGTGCCATCGGTCCCGGGACAGGGAACTATGGCTACACCTTC
- | TRBD1 | TRBJ2-7 | TRBV19 | CASRKTGTGPYEQYF | TGTGCCAGTAGAAAAACCGGGACAGGCCCCTACGAGCAGTACTTC
- | TRBD2 | TRBJ2-7 | TRBV20-1 | CSAGGLAGELYEQYF | TGCAGTGCTGGAGGACTAGCGGGGGAATTATACGAGCAGTACTTC
- | - | TRBJ2-7 | TRBV4-1 | CASSQDLLIKTYEQYF | TGCGCCAGCAGCCAAGACTTGCTAATCAAGACCTACGAGCAGTACTTC
- | - | TRBJ1-1 | TRBV7-2 | CASSRFDLLNTEAFF | TGTGCCAGCAGCCGATTTGACCTGTTGAACACTGAAGCTTTCTTT
- | - | TRBJ1-1 | TRBV7-8 | CASGLFPEAFF | TGTGCCAGCGGGCTATTTCCGGAAGCTTTCTTT
- | TRBD1 | TRBJ1-5 | TRBV29-1 | CSVVTGDQPQHF | TGCAGCGTCGTTACAGGGGATCAGCCCCAGCATTTT
- | - | TRBJ1-2 | TRBV6-1 | CASSQEASFVSSYGYTF | TGTGCCAGCAGCCAAGAAGCCAGTTTCGTATCCTCCTATGGCTACACCTTC
many | TRBD1 | TRBJ2-7 | TRBV29-1 | CSVQTGQGYEQYF | TGCAGCGTTCAGACAGGGCAAGGATACGAGCAGTACTTC
many | - | TRBJ1-1 | TRBV4-2 | CASSQDNRENTEAFF | TGTGCCAGCAGCCAAGATAACAGGGAGAACACTGAAGCTTTCTTT
- | - | TRBJ1-1 | TRBV2 | CATTFMNTEAFF | TGTGCCACTACGTTTATGAACACTGAAGCTTTCTTT
many | TRBD2 | TRBJ2-2 | TRBV7-3 | CASSPIAGGNTGELFF | TGTGCCAGCAGCCCTATAGCGGGGGGGAACACCGGGGAGCTGTTTTTT
few | - | TRBJ1-2 | TRBV6-5 | CASSYSAGRYGYTF | TGTGCCAGCAGTTACTCGGCGGGGCGGTATGGCTACACCTTC
many | TRBD1 | TRBJ1-1 | TRBV6-6 | CASHRGGGYTEAFF | TGTGCCAGTCACAGGGGTGGTGGATATACTGAAGCTTTCTTT
few | TRBD1 | TRBJ2-5 | TRBV2 | CASTLGQGRRETQYF | TGTGCCAGCACCCTCGGACAGGGTCGTCGGGAGACCCAGTACTTC
- | - | TRBJ2-7 | TRBV2 | CASTDGLFEQYF | TGTGCCAGCACGGACGGACTATTCGAGCAGTACTTC
- | - | TRBJ1-5 | TRBV7-2 | CASSETLGQETQHF | TGTGCCAGCAGCGAGACTCTAGGCCAAGAGACCCAGCATTTT
- | TRBD1 | TRBJ1-2 | TRBV2 | CASSPPGTGASYTF | TGTGCCAGCAGCCCTCCCGGAACAGGGGCCTCGTACACCTTC
many | TRBD1 | TRBJ1-5 | TRBV12-3/TRBV12-4 | CASSDDRGRIGQPQHF | TGTGCCAGCAGCGACGACAGGGGGCGCATTGGGCAGCCCCAGCATTTT
- | - | TRBJ1-4 | TRBV29-1 | CGVEEDTFGVAELFF | TGCGGCGTTGAAGAGGACACCTTTGGGGTCGCGGAACTGTTTTTT
- | - | TRBJ2-3 | TRBV29-1 | CSGAGSPAPVSTQYF | TGCAGCGGCGCGGGCAGCCCCGCTCCCGTTAGCACGCAGTATTTT
- | - | TRBJ2-7 | TRBV11-2 | CASAGDRNSYEQYF | TGTGCCAGCGCCGGCGACAGGAACTCCTACGAGCAGTACTTC
few | TRBD1 | TRBJ1-1 | TRBV19 | CASKVGGTGGRAEAFF | TGTGCCAGTAAGGTTGGCGGGACAGGGGGCCGGGCTGAAGCTTTCTTT
many | - | TRBJ1-1 | TRBV20-1 | CSASKETEAFF | TGCAGTGCTAGCAAGGAAACTGAAGCTTTCTTT
- | TRBD1 | TRBJ1-1 | TRBV6-5 | CASRNPGQLEAFF | TGTGCCAGCAGAAACCCGGGACAGTTGGAAGCTTTCTTT
- | TRBD1 | TRBJ1-2 | TRBV19 | CASSYSPGAGGGYGYTF | TGTGCCAGCAGTTACTCCCCGGGGGCAGGGGGAGGTTATGGCTACACCTTC
many | - | TRBJ1-5 | TRBV20-1 | CSAIRDIDQPQHF | TGCAGTGCAATCCGGGACATTGATCAGCCCCAGCATTTT
once | TRBD1 | TRBJ1-5 | TRBV10-3 | CAISESDRAQPQHF | TGTGCCATCAGTGAGTCGGACAGGGCCCAGCCCCAGCATTTT
few | - | TRBJ2-2 | TRBV7-9 | CASSLVGLNTGELFF | TGTGCCAGCAGCTTAGTAGGTCTGAACACCGGGGAGCTGTTTTTT
many | TRBD1 | TRBJ1-3 | TRBV7-9 | CASSYGQVSGNTIYF | TGTGCCAGCAGCTATGGACAGGTCTCTGGAAACACCATATATTTT
- | - | TRBJ2-3 | TRBV29-1 | CSVNSGKYTDTQYF | TGCAGCGTCAATAGCGGAAAATACACAGATACGCAGTATTTT
- | - | TRBJ1-1 | TRBV6-5 | CASSERWPSAEAFF | TGTGCCAGCAGTGAACGCTGGCCGAGCGCTGAAGCTTTCTTT
few | - | TRBJ1-4 | TRBV12-3/TRBV12-4 | CASSSQVINEKLFF | TGTGCCAGCAGTTCGCAGGTGATTAATGAAAAACTGTTTTTT
- | TRBD2 | TRBJ2-7 | TRBV20-1 | CSAMGLAGIDEQYF | TGCAGTGCTATGGGGCTAGCGGGGATCGACGAGCAGTACTTC
- | - | TRBJ1-2 | TRBV18 | CASSPGSDRSYTF | TGTGCCAGCTCACCAGGGTCCGACAGGTCCTACACCTTC
- | TRBD1 | TRBJ2-7 | TRBV12-5 | CASAETGTVYEQYF | TGTGCTAGTGCAGAGACGGGGACAGTCTACGAGCAGTACTTC
few | - | TRBJ1-1 | TRBV7-2 | CASSSLQSTGAFF | TGTGCCAGCAGCTCGCTACAATCCACGGGAGCTTTCTTT